This TCR beta chain was captured in a study of shared clonotypes between healthy human individuals. Study-wide results and caveats: Only blood samples were collected, and tissue repertoires likely differ.

Comments on this clone: What it binds is unknown.

The repertoire was sequenced with immunoSEQ multiplex PCR; TCRdb's copy has only in-frame clones and lacks some. This table has roughly 2.6 million clones, around nine tenths appearing once. Germline V gene sequence: CDR1 MNHEY, CDR2 SMNVEV (reference sequence). The length of the CDR3 is 15 residues. Trimming pared 6 bases from V and 7 bases from J, leaving 19 bases between. This rearrangement joins TRBV27 to TRBJ2-1; D not certain. This receptor was taken from a man in his late teens or twenties in good health. The sample comprised naive CD4+ T cells sorted from blood. Subset here: CD45RA+ positively selected. The CDR3 here is CASRVIPAKANEQFF. The DNA of the CDR3 is TGTGCCAGCAGGGTTATCCCAGCGAAAGCGAATGAGCAGTTCTTC.